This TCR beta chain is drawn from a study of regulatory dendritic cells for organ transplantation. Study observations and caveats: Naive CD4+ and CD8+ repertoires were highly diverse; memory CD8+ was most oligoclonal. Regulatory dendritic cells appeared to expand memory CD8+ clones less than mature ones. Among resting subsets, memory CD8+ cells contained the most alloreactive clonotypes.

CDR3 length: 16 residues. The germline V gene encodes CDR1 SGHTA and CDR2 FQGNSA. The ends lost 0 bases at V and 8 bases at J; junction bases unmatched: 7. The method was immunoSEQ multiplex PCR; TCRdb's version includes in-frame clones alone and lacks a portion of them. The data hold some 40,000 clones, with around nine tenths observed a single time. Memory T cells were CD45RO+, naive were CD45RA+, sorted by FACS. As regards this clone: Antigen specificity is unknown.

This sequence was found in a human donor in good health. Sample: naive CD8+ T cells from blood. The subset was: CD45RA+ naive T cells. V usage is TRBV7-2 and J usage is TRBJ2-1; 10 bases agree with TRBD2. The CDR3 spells CASSLALAGDVYEQFF. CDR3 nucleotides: TGTGCCAGCAGCTTAGCTCTAGCGGGAGATGTATATGAGCAGTTCTTC.